The present entry profiles one T cell receptor beta chain with its context. The target antigen is unknown. Here immunoSEQ multiplex PCR was the method, and the copy in TCRdb shows in-frame clones only, minus some. The sample carries 97,000 or so clones, approximately 89% recorded once. V shed 7 bases, J shed 2 bases, and the junction held 11 bases outside the gene matches. CDR3 length: 17 residues. Germline CDR1 and CDR2: LNHDA and SQIVND (reference sequence). Samples with a second dose at about 4 or about 12 weeks were pooled together. This entry belongs to a study of T cell responses to AZD1222 COVID-19 vaccine. Overall study findings and caveats: In a largely white British group with more females than males, clonal diversity was possibly underestimated. The study identified only 6 or 7 AZD1222 recipients as seropositive at baseline. The span of vaccine-associated CD4 TCRs extended across spike, with dominance at 160-218 and 743-854.

V is TRBV19 and J is TRBJ2-6, with 7 positions matching TRBD1. The sample consisted of peripheral blood, taken 28 days after the second AZD1222 dose. The clonotype originates from an adult who received the AZD1222 COVID-19 vaccine. This CDR3 reads CASISTGTMAGANVLTF. The DNA for the CDR3 is TGTGCCAGTATCTCGACAGGGACGATGGCTGGGGCCAACGTCCTGACTTTC.